These 22 T cell receptor beta chains came from one sample sequenced in a study of blood T cell repertoires in COVID-19. Sequenced by immunoSEQ multiplex PCR; TCRdb stores in-frame clones only, minus some. Of about 120,000 clones listed, more than 85% are singletons. The sample comprised peripheral blood. These TCRs come from a human donor with acute or convalescent COVID-19. The donor label of this sample is uncertain.

The chain is built from TRBV28 and TRBJ2-5, with a weak D call TRBD1 (6 bases). CDR1 and CDR2 from the germline V gene are MDHEN and SYDVKM. The CDR3 loop spans 13 amino acids. Trimming took off 10 bases at V and 3 bases at J, with 15 bases between the two ends. The CDR3 reads CATHTGWEETQYF. Here the CDR3 DNA reads TGTGCCACTCATACAGGGTGGGAAGAGACCCAGTACTTC.

This chain connects TRBV5-1 to TRBJ1-2; a weak D match, TRBD1 (5 bases). Trimming took off 4 bases at V and 5 bases at J, with 15 bases between the two ends. The germline CDR1 and CDR2 sequences are SGHRS and YFSETQ. This CDR3 is built from 14 residues. CDR3 residues: CASSPDSLGYGYTF. CDR3 DNA sequence: TGCGCCAGCAGCCCAGACAGCCTAGGGTATGGCTACACCTTC.

The genes are TRBV6-6 and TRBJ2-3; D might be TRBD2 (6 bases). V was pared by 6 bases and J by 0 bases, with 7 bases between. CDR1 and CDR2 from the germline V gene are MNHNY and SVGAGI (reference sequence). The CDR3 is made up of 13 amino acids. CDR3 in amino acids: CASRGTSTDTQYF. The CDR3 nucleotides are TGTGCCAGCAGAGGGACTAGCACAGATACGCAGTATTTT.

This clone was observed a few times. The chain uses TRBV7-2 and TRBJ2-3; the D gene is possibly TRBD2 (6 bases). Trimming cost V 3 bases and J 2 bases, with 18 bases left between them. Germline V gene data show CDR1 as SGHTA and CDR2 as FQGNSA. The CDR3 consists of 17 residues. CDR3 sequence: CASSFRTGRGYTDTQYF. Here the CDR3 DNA reads TGTGCCAGCAGCTTTAGGACGGGGCGGGGTTACACAGATACGCAGTATTTT.

V and J are TRBV7-2 and TRBJ1-1, with 8 nucleotides matching TRBD1. Germline values: CDR1 SGHTA, CDR2 FQGNSA. V was clipped by 2 bases and J by 0 bases; unmatched bases: 2. This CDR3 comprises 15 residues. Written as DNA, the CDR3 is TGTGCCAGCAGCTTACAGGGGGCGATGAACACTGAAGCTTTCTTT. Protein: CASSLQGAMNTEAFF.

V is TRBV15 and J is TRBJ1-5; possible D gene TRBD1, 6 bases. Trimming left V 5 bases short and J 6 bases short, with 11 bases between. CDR3 length: 13 amino acids. From germline, CDR1 is LNHNV and CDR2 YYDKDF (reference sequence). The CDR3 reads CATSQGPGQPQHF. CDR3 in DNA: TGTGCCACCAGCCAGGGGCCTGGTCAGCCCCAGCATTTT.

The chain has TRBV28 and TRBJ2-1; TRBD2 matches 7 bases. CDR1 is MDHEN and CDR2 is SYDVKM in the germline V gene. The CDR3 is 13 residues long. V gave up 7 bases and J gave up 6 bases; unmatched junction bases: 6. CDR3 coding DNA: TGTGCCAGCAATCTGGGGGGGGGCAATGAGCAGTTCTTC. Its translation: CASNLGGGNEQFF.

In its sample, this clone was seen once. V and J are TRBV14 and TRBJ2-1; a possible D gene is TRBD2 (7 bases). The V and J ends lost 4 bases and 10 bases respectively, with 17 bases between them. CDR1 is SGHDN, CDR2 FVKESK, per germline. The length of the CDR3 is 14 residues. The CDR3 spells CASSPLRGGGEQFF. The CDR3 DNA is TGTGCCAGCAGCCCCCTCCGTGGGGGGGGCGAGCAGTTCTTC.

This clone was counted a single time. The chain's CDR3 is CASSFRGGAGEQFF. The CDR3 region has the DNA TGTGCCAGCAGCTTCCGCGGGGGGGCGGGTGAGCAGTTCTTC. The chain joins TRBV7-2 to TRBJ2-1; 9 positions match TRBD2. The CDR3 has 14 amino acids. Losses at the gene ends were 3 bases for V and 9 bases for J; bases not matched to a gene: 6. Germline V CDR1 and CDR2: SGHTA, FQGNSA.

The genes are TRBV7-9 and TRBJ2-3; TRBD2 matches 15 bases. V lost 5 bases to trimming and J lost 6 bases; unmatched junction nucleotides: 6. From germline, CDR1 is SEHNR and CDR2 FQNEAQ (reference sequence). There are 16 residues in the CDR3. Written as DNA, the CDR3 is TGTGCCAGCAGCCCCGGACTAGCGGGAGGGTTGGATACGCAGTATTTT. Translated: CASSPGLAGGLDTQYF.

This chain joins TRBV28 and TRBJ2-7; D is possibly TRBD2 (5 bases). Trimming shortened V by 2 bases and J by 7 bases, and 15 bases separated the two germline ends. Germline V gene sequence: CDR1 MDHEN, CDR2 SYDVKM. The CDR3 runs 14 residues. The CDR3 DNA follows: TGTGCCAGCAGTTTAGGACCGGGCTCGGGGGAGCAGTACTTC. This codes for CASSLGPGSGEQYF.

The chain has TRBV7-3 and TRBJ1-1; D is ambiguous. Germline assignment: CDR1 SGHTA and CDR2 FQGTGA. The CDR3 extends over 14 amino acids. Trimming cost V 5 bases and J 5 bases, with 15 bases left between them. This chain's CDR3 is CASSPSGVGTEAFF. For the CDR3, the DNA is TGTGCCAGCAGCCCTTCCGGGGTAGGAACTGAAGCTTTCTTT.

This clone was counted between two and nine times. The chain employs TRBV4-3 and TRBJ1-5; D may be TRBD1 (6 bases). CDR3 size: 17 residues. Germline CDR1 reads LGHNA; CDR2 reads YSLEER. V was cut by 0 bases and J by 2 bases, with 14 bases left in between. CDR3 residues: CASSQDRRGGGNQPQHF. The CDR3 DNA is TGCGCCAGCAGCCAAGATCGTCGAGGGGGAGGCAATCAGCCCCAGCATTTT.

This clone occurred a few times. V gene TRBV7-7 combines with J gene TRBJ2-5; the match to TRBD2 covers 9 bases. CDR3 length: 15 residues. CDR1 SSHAT and CDR2 FNYEAQ come from the germline V gene (reference sequence). V shed 1 base, J shed 9 bases, and the junction held 9 bases outside the gene matches. CDR3 amino acids: CASSLGPSGGKAQYF. CDR3 sequence (DNA): TGTGCCAGCAGCTTAGGCCCCAGCGGGGGGAAGGCCCAGTACTTC.

The chain carries TRBV5-1 and TRBJ1-4; TRBD1 is a possible D gene (6 bases). Trimming stripped 4 bases from V and 8 bases from J, with 18 bases between. The length of the CDR3 is 15 residues. CDR1 is SGHRS and CDR2 is YFSETQ in the germline V gene. CDR3 in DNA: TGCGCCAGCAGCAGGGGGACCGCTGAGGGGGAAAAACTGTTTTTT. Amino acid sequence: CASSRGTAEGEKLFF.

The rearrangement uses TRBV27 and TRBJ1-1, with D perhaps matching TRBD1 (6 bases). Trimming removed 6 bases at V and 4 bases at J, with 12 bases between. This CDR3 has 13 residues. The germline V gene encodes CDR1 MNHEY and CDR2 SMNVEV (reference sequence). CDR3 DNA: TGTGCCAGCAGCTCAGGACAGTTCACTGAAGCTTTCTTT. Translated: CASSSGQFTEAFF.

The chain couples TRBV19 to TRBJ2-4; maybe TRBD2 (5 bases). V lost 4 bases, J lost 8 bases, and 9 bases lay in between. There are 12 residues in the CDR3. The germline CDR1 and CDR2 sequences are LNHDA and SQIVND (reference sequence). The CDR3 loop reads CASSKRVDIQYF. DNA of the CDR3: TGTGCCAGTAGTAAGAGGGTAGACATTCAGTACTTC.

The chain has TRBV27 and TRBJ1-1; tentatively, D is TRBD1 (5 bases). V was shortened by 7 bases and J by 10 bases, with 22 bases between the two germline ends. The V gene's germline CDR1 is MNHEY and CDR2 SMNVEV (reference sequence). The CDR3 covers 14 residues. CDR3 in DNA: TGTGCCAGCAACACCCTGGGAGGGGTCCTGGGAGCTTTCTTT. Amino acid sequence: CASNTLGGVLGAFF.

The chain links TRBV15 to TRBJ1-4, with 7 bases matching TRBD1. After removal of 0 bases from V and 7 bases from J, the junction contained 8 bases not matched to a gene. This CDR3 contains 16 residues. Germline V CDR1 and CDR2: LNHNV, YYDKDF (reference sequence). The CDR3 bases are TGTGCCACCAGCAGAGATGCGCCAAACAGGGGTGAAAAACTGTTTTTT. Amino acids: CATSRDAPNRGEKLFF. Combining the CDR3 with reference TRBV15 and TRBJ1-4 gives the whole variable domain DAMVIQNPRYQVTQFGKPVTLSCSQTLNHNVMYWYQQKSSQAPKLLFHYYDKDFNNEADTPDNFQSRRPNTSFCFLDIRSPGLGDTAMYLCATSRDAPNRGEKLFFGSGTQLSVL.

This chain uses TRBV7-2 with TRBJ1-4; TRBD1 might be the D (5 bases). From germline, CDR1 is SGHTA and CDR2 FQGNSA. V lost 3 bases and J 8 bases, leaving 13 bases between the germline ends. The CDR3 has 14 amino acids. CDR3 bases: TGTGCCAGCAGCTTGGGGCAGGGTCTAGAAAAACTGTTTTTT. Translating it yields CASSLGQGLEKLFF.

The rearrangement links TRBV29-1 to TRBJ2-7; D not resolved. Trimming cost V 3 bases and J 4 bases, with 10 bases left between them. The germline V gene encodes CDR1 SQVTM and CDR2 ANQGSEA. The CDR3 loop spans 12 amino acids. The CDR3 DNA sequence: TGCAGCGTTGAGGTTCCAGGTTACGAGCAGTACTTC. This gives the protein CSVEVPGYEQYF.

The rearrangement joins TRBV27 to TRBJ1-2; 8 bases fit TRBD1. Germline V lookup: CDR1 MNHEY, CDR2 SMNVEV (reference sequence). Trimming took 5 bases from V and 6 from J; bases not matched to a gene: 5. The CDR3 totals 13 residues. This CDR3 is CASSIWTGNGYTF. CDR3 bases: TGTGCCAGCAGTATTTGGACAGGGAATGGCTACACCTTC.